The 24 T cell receptor beta chains presented below share a single source sample, sequenced in a study of vaccination effects on CD4 cells after COVID-19. Measured with immunoSEQ multiplex PCR; TCRdb has only the in-frame clones, and not every one. This sample has about 66,000 clones; 70% to 80% occur once, and the top ten carry about 2.5%. Investigators separated out CD4+ T cells once around 10 days of culture had passed. Of the BNT162b2 and mRNA-1273 vaccines, participants received two doses of one or the other. For these receptors, no antigen is known. The sequencing used CD4+ T cells from PBMCs cultured without peptide, collected after COVID-19 vaccination. These receptors were obtained from a human donor who received a COVID-19 vaccine.

The rearrangement links TRBV29-1 to TRBJ1-1; TRBD1 is a possible D gene (6 bases). The ends were cut back, 7 bases at V and 1 base at J, with 16 bases in the middle. The CDR3 is 14 residues long. Per the germline V gene, CDR1 is SQVTM and CDR2 is ANQGSEA. The DNA of the CDR3 is TGCAGCGCATCGATAGACAGGAGGAACACTGAAGCTTTCTTT. Translation: CSASIDRRNTEAFF.

The CDR3 region is CASSPKIWGQGQEQYV. The DNA of the CDR3 is TGTGCCAGCAGCCCGAAAATCTGGGGACAGGGGCAAGAGCAGTACGTC. V is TRBV5-5 and J is TRBJ2-7, with TRBD1 identical over 10 bases. Germline-derived CDR1 and CDR2 are SGHKS and YYEKEE (reference sequence). J lost 7 bases, V lost 4 bases, and 14 bases had no gene match. The CDR3 covers 16 residues.

The rearrangement uses TRBV5-8 and TRBJ2-2, with unresolved D. The CDR3 has 15 amino acids. Trimming removed 9 bases from V and 1 base from J, with 16 bases in between. CDR1 is SGHTS and CDR2 is YDEGEE in the germline V gene. Here the CDR3 DNA reads TGTGCCAAAGCAGCTGAAGGAGTGAACACCGGGGAGCTGTTTTTT. Protein sequence: CAKAAEGVNTGELFF.

The CDR3 bases are TGCGCCAGCAGAGGGGGCCTCGCCCGGGAGTACGAGACCCAGTACTTC. This sequence encodes CASRGGLAREYETQYF. The chain joins TRBV5-1 to TRBJ2-5, with a possible D match to TRBD1 (7 bases). Germline V gene data show CDR1 as SGHRS and CDR2 as YFSETQ. Trimming left V 5 bases short and J 5 bases short, with 22 bases between. The CDR3 runs 16 residues.

The V and J genes are TRBV5-1 and TRBJ2-3, with D possibly matching TRBD1 (5 bases). V was clipped by 6 bases and J by 2 bases, with 13 bases between them. The germline V gene has CDR1 SGHRS and CDR2 YFSETQ. The CDR3 is 14 amino acids. CDR3 sequence: CASKDPGFTDTQYF. The CDR3 DNA is TGCGCCAGCAAGGATCCAGGGTTCACAGATACGCAGTATTTT.

This chain uses TRBV19 with TRBJ1-4; 7 bases are shared with TRBD1. Germline V gene lookup returns CDR1 LNHDA and CDR2 SQIVND (reference sequence). The CDR3 is 14 amino acids. Trimming at V came to 9 bases and at J to 7 bases, leaving 11 bases not matched to a gene. CDR3 DNA: TGTGCCAGCCAGTCGACAGGGAGGCGTGAAAAACTGTTTTTT. The encoded protein is CASQSTGRREKLFF.

J is TRBJ2-2 and V is TRBV24-1, with a possible D match to TRBD1 (5 bases). The CDR3 loop spans 13 amino acids. Trimming removed 2 bases from V and 8 bases from J, with 8 bases in between. Germline V gene sequence: CDR1 KGHDR, CDR2 SFDVKD. The chain's CDR3 is CATSDYRTGELFF. DNA of the CDR3: TGTGCCACCAGTGATTATAGGACAGGGGAGCTGTTTTTT.

The chain couples TRBV30 to TRBJ1-5, with 9 bases aligning to TRBD1. There are 15 residues in the CDR3. The V gene end was trimmed by 5 bases and the J gene end by 2 bases; junction bases not matched to a gene: 7. Germline-derived CDR1 and CDR2 are GTSNPN and SVGIG (reference sequence). The CDR3 DNA is TGTGCCTGGGCCCTGGGACAGGGTGGCAATCAGCCCCAGCATTTT. It specifies CAWALGQGGNQPQHF.

The J gene is TRBJ2-2, the V gene TRBV7-2, with D possibly being TRBD1 or TRBD2 (5 bases each). V lost 7 bases and J 1 base, leaving 7 bases between the germline ends. The CDR3 is 13 amino acids. Germline V gene sequence: CDR1 SGHTA, CDR2 FQGNSA. CDR3 in amino acids: CASKRGNTGELFF. In DNA, the CDR3 is TGTGCCAGCAAGAGGGGGAACACCGGGGAGCTGTTTTTT.

This clone was counted once. V is TRBV21-1 and J is TRBJ1-5; the D segment call TRBD1 is taken from the table without a DNA check. TRBV21-1 is annotated as a pseudogene. CDR3 size: 17 residues. Written as DNA, the CDR3 is TGTGCCAGCAGCAAAGCCCCGGGACAGGGAGGGAATCAGCCCCAGCATTTT. Its protein is CASSKAPGQGGNQPQHF.

This clone showed up just once. The chain recombines TRBV18 with TRBJ1-2; maybe TRBD1 (5 bases). V was pared by 6 bases and J by 7 bases, with 15 bases between. The CDR3 loop spans 13 amino acids. Germline CDR1 and CDR2: KGHSH and LQKENI. CDR3 region: CASSGGTGGGYTF. In DNA form, the CDR3 reads TGTGCCAGCTCCGGTGGGACCGGAGGTGGCTACACCTTC.

The rearrangement joins TRBV6-2 or TRBV6-3 to TRBJ1-6, with 11 bases aligning to TRBD1. The CDR3 is 17 residues long. Germline assignment: CDR1 MNHEY and CDR2 SVGEGT. V gave up 0 bases and J gave up 7 bases; unmatched junction bases: 5. This CDR3 reads CASSYSRTGGANSPLHF. The CDR3 DNA sequence: TGTGCCAGCAGTTACTCGAGGACAGGGGGCGCGAATTCACCCCTCCACTTT.

This clone is a singleton in its sample. This chain connects TRBV19 to TRBJ2-5; D may be TRBD1 (5 bases). Germline assignment: CDR1 LNHDA and CDR2 SQIVND (reference sequence). Trimming left V 5 bases short and J 2 bases short, with 9 bases between. There are 13 residues in the CDR3. The CDR3 coding sequence is TGTGCCAGTAGTGGACAAAAACAAGAGACCCAGTACTTC. Its protein product is CASSGQKQETQYF.

The J gene is TRBJ1-4, the V gene TRBV19; no reliable D call. The CDR3 loop spans 13 amino acids. V shed 9 bases and J shed 0 bases, with 8 bases lying between them. Germline V gene sequence: CDR1 LNHDA, CDR2 SQIVND (reference sequence). The CDR3 sequence: CASRTSTNEKLFF. The CDR3 bases are TGTGCCAGCAGGACGTCAACTAATGAAAAACTGTTTTTT.

This chain links TRBV2 with TRBJ1-2; D not resolved. CDR1 SNHLY and CDR2 FYNNEI come from the germline V gene. The CDR3 is 15 residues long. Trimming took off 4 bases at V and 4 bases at J, with 16 bases between the two ends. The CDR3 region is CASSGTLTPSYGYTF. CDR3 DNA: TGTGCCAGCAGTGGGACCCTCACACCTAGCTATGGCTACACCTTC.

The chain combines TRBV7-3 with TRBJ2-1; 7 positions agree with TRBD2. The V gene end was trimmed by 2 bases and the J gene end by 7 bases; junction bases not matched to a gene: 8. CDR1 SGHTA and CDR2 FQGTGA come from the germline V gene. This CDR3 is built from 15 residues. The CDR3 DNA follows: TGTGCCAGCAGCTTATATTTGCAGGGAGGGAATGAGCAGTTCTTC. This sequence encodes CASSLYLQGGNEQFF.

The chain uses TRBV24-1 and TRBJ2-3; a weak D match, TRBD1 (6 bases). V lost 0 bases to trimming and J lost 6 bases, with 12 bases between them. The CDR3 runs 15 residues. The germline V gene has CDR1 KGHDR and CDR2 SFDVKD. The CDR3: CATSDLGQGKDTQYF. The CDR3, as DNA: TGTGCCACCAGTGATTTGGGCCAGGGGAAGGATACGCAGTATTTT.

This clone was counted a few times. V gene TRBV7-7 combines with J gene TRBJ2-6, with D possibly being TRBD1 or TRBD2 (5 bases each). The V gene lost 5 bases and the J gene lost 2 bases, with 10 bases spanning the gap. Germline V gene data show CDR1 as SSHAT and CDR2 as FNYEAQ (reference sequence). There are 15 residues in the CDR3. The CDR3 region is CASSPQGPGANVLTF. The CDR3 coding sequence is TGTGCCAGCAGCCCTCAGGGACCTGGGGCCAACGTCCTGACTTTC.

Only one count was recorded for this clone. This sequence joins TRBV7-2 and TRBJ2-2; D is uncertain. From germline, CDR1 is SGHTA and CDR2 FQGNSA. The CDR3 is 15 amino acids. V was cut by 2 bases and J by 0 bases, with 7 bases left in between. The DNA for the CDR3 is TGTGCCAGCAGCTTACGTTCAGCGAACACCGGGGAGCTGTTTTTT. This codes for CASSLRSANTGELFF.

This chain links TRBV12-5 with TRBJ1-1; D unresolved. Deletions cut 1 base from V and 1 base from J, with 13 bases between. The CDR3 covers 16 residues. CDR1 is LGHNT, CDR2 FRNRAP, per germline. The CDR3 region is CASGLAPQDGNTEAFF. The CDR3 region has the DNA TGTGCTAGTGGTTTGGCGCCTCAGGATGGGAACACTGAAGCTTTCTTT. Based on the CDR3 plus reference TRBV12-5 and TRBJ1-1, the full variable domain is DARVTQTPRHKVTEMGQEVTMRCQPILGHNTVFWYRQTMMQGLELLAYFRNRAPLDDSGMPKDRFSAEMPDATLATLKIQPSEPRDSAVYFCASGLAPQDGNTEAFFGQGTRLTVV.

This clone was observed once. V gene TRBV5-6 combines with J gene TRBJ2-3, with 9 bases identical to TRBD1. The ends lost 3 bases at V and 6 bases at J; junction bases unmatched: 8. Germline V gene data show CDR1 as SGHDT and CDR2 as YYEEEE. This CDR3 has 15 residues. The CDR3 protein is CASSSRGTGFDTQYF. In DNA, the CDR3 is TGTGCCAGCAGCTCGAGGGGGACAGGGTTTGATACGCAGTATTTT.

This clone was counted only a few times. The V and J genes are TRBV9 and TRBJ2-3, with 7 bases identical to TRBD2. The CDR3 spans 15 residues. Per the germline V gene, CDR1 is SGDLS and CDR2 is YYNGEE. Germline trimming cut 1 base from V and 6 bases from J; bases unmatched to any gene: 8. CDR3 region: CASSVMRMGGDTQYF. CDR3 nucleotide sequence: TGTGCCAGCAGCGTAATGAGGATGGGGGGGGATACGCAGTATTTT.

This clone was counted a few times. This chain connects TRBV28 to TRBJ1-1; 7 nucleotides align to TRBD1. With 7 bases clipped from V and 6 bases from J, the junction kept 14 bases outside the gene matches. CDR3 length: 15 residues. Germline V gene lookup returns CDR1 MDHEN and CDR2 SYDVKM. The CDR3 DNA reads as TGTGCCAGCAATTTCTACAGAACAGGGGCCGCTGAAGCTTTCTTT. It is translated as CASNFYRTGAAEAFF.

V is TRBV5-1 and J is TRBJ2-3; 7 positions match TRBD1. V shed 2 bases and J 0 bases; nucleotides not matched to a gene: 3. The CDR3 is made up of 15 amino acids. Germline V gives CDR1 SGHRS, CDR2 YFSETQ. CDR3 region: CASSLGGPSTDTQYF. CDR3 coding DNA: TGCGCCAGCAGCTTAGGGGGCCCTAGCACAGATACGCAGTATTTT. Variable domain in full (rest from reference TRBV5-1 and TRBJ2-3): KAGVTQTPRYLIKTRGQQVTLSCSPISGHRSVSWYQQTPGQGLQFLFEYFSETQRNKGNFPGRFSGRQFSNSRSEMNVSTLELGDSALYLCASSLGGPSTDTQYFGPGTRLTVL.